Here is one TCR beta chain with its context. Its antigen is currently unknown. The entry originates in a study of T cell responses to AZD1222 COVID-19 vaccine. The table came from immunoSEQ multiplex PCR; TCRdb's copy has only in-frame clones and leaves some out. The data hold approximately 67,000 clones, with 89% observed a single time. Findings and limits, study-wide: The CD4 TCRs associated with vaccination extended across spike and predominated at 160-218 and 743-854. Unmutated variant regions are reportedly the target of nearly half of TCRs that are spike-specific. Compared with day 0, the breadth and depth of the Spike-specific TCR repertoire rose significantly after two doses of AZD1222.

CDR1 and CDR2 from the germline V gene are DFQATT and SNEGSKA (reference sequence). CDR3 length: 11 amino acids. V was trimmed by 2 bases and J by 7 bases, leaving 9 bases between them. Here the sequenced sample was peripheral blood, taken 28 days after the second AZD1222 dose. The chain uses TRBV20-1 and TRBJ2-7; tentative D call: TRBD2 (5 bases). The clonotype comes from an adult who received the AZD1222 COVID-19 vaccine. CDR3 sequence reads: CSARPEAEQYF. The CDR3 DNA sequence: TGCAGTGCTAGACCGGAGGCGGAGCAGTACTTC.